A single sample gave rise to the 4 T cell receptor beta chains below, sequenced in a study of blood T cell repertoires in COVID-19. Data came from immunoSEQ multiplex PCR; TCRdb stores just in-frame clones and leaves some out. The sample contains roughly 95,000 clones, over 80% of which appear only once. Sample: peripheral blood. These receptor sequences come from a man older than 75 with acute or convalescent COVID-19.

This clone showed up just once. The CDR3 here is CASTKRSSYNEQFF. CDR3 DNA sequence: TGTGCCAGCACTAAGCGGAGCTCCTACAATGAGCAGTTCTTC. This chain joins TRBV28 and TRBJ2-1; a possible D gene is TRBD2 (5 bases). CDR3 length: 14 amino acids. V was shortened by 7 bases and J by 0 bases, with 10 bases between the two germline ends. Germline V lookup: CDR1 MDHEN, CDR2 SYDVKM.

The chain uses TRBV7-2 and TRBJ1-3; TRBD1 might be the D (6 bases). The V and J ends lost 5 bases and 4 bases respectively, with 12 bases between them. Germline V CDR1 and CDR2: SGHTA, FQGNSA. The CDR3 contains 14 residues. The CDR3 nucleotides are TGTGCCAGCAGCCCGAACAGGGTGGGAAACACCATATATTTT. Translation: CASSPNRVGNTIYF. The full variable domain, rest sourced from reference TRBV7-2 and TRBJ1-3, is GAGVSQSPSNKVTEKGKDVELRCDPISGHTALYWYRQSLGQGLEFLIYFQGNSAPDKSGLPSDRFSAERTGGSVSTLTIQRTQQEDSAVYLCASSPNRVGNTIYFGEGSWLTVV.

The V and J genes are TRBV5-1 and TRBJ2-5; 11 bases map to TRBD2. The length of the CDR3 is 19 residues. Germline values: CDR1 SGHRS, CDR2 YFSETQ. Unmatched junction bases numbered 15, after V lost 1 base and J lost 4 bases. CDR3: CASSLTSGSSIIRLETQYF. CDR3 bases: TGCGCCAGCAGCTTGACTAGCGGGAGCTCGATTATACGGTTAGAGACCCAGTACTTC.

This chain uses TRBV5-1 with TRBJ2-6; D possibly corresponds to TRBD2 (5 bases). Deletions cut 3 bases from V and 0 bases from J, with 7 bases between. CDR1 is SGHRS, CDR2 YFSETQ, per germline. This CDR3 spans 15 amino acids. The CDR3 DNA follows: TGCGCCAGCAGCTGGGAGAGCTCTGGGGCCAACGTCCTGACTTTC. Translating it yields CASSWESSGANVLTF.